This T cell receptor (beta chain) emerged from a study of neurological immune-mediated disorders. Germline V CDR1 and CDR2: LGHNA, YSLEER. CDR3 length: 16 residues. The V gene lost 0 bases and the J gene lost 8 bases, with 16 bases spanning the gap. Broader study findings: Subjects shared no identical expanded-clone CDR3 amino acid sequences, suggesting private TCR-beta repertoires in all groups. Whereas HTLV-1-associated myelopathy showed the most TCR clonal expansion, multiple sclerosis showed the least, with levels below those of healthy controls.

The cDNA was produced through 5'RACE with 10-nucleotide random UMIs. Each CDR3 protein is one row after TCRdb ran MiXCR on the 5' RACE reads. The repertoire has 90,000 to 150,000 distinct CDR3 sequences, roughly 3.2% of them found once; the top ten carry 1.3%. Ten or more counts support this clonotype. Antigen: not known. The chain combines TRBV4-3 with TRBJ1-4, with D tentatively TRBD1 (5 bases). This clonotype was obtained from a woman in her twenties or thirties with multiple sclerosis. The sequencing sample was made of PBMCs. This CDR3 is CASSQDRAGPVEKLFF. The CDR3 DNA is TGCGCCAGCAGCCAAGATCGGGCAGGGCCCGTAGAAAAACTGTTTTTT.